The present TCR beta chain was sequenced within a study of CD8+CD57+ T cells in acquired aplastic anemia (dated by TCRdb to 2016 to 2019). Turning to the overall study: On average, sorted CD4+ and CD8+ cells yielded about 3 ug of extracted DNA, with a range of about 0.17 to 27.4 ug. CD8+CD57+ expansion was defined as frequency above the mean frequency observed in healthy subjects.

A note on this clonotype: Its antigen has not been determined. Base qualities are not provided; no much larger clone lies one nucleotide away.

Unmatched junction bases come to 15, with V trimmed by 3 bases and J by 11 bases. Looking up the germline V gene (reference sequence) yields CDR1 SEHNR and CDR2 FQNEAQ. The CDR3, from cysteine to phenylalanine, totals 16 residues. The CDR3 DNA has 48 bases and is translated from base 1. The patients picked for sequencing were ones in whom flow cytometry had shown an expansion of CD8+CD57+ cells. Severe acquired aplastic anemia was diagnosed in all patients according to International Study of Aplastic Anemia and Agranulocytosis and Camitta criteria. Patients had received no therapy at the time of blood sampling. The study deep-sequenced TCR repertoires of sorted CD4+ and CD8+ blood T cells from severe aplastic anemia patients and healthy subjects. Patients were enrolled under clinicaltrials.gov protocols 00001620, 01623167, 00001397, 00071045, 00081523 and 00961064 in the USA. Ficoll-Paque density gradient centrifugation was used to isolate peripheral blood mononuclear cells. Before DNA extraction, CD4+ and CD8+ T cells were sorted by FACS or by magnetic beads.

Genomic DNA was used as template for profiling of TCR beta VDJ combinations and CDR3 sequences. An Illumina HiSeq 2000 was used for TCR repertoire sequencing. Per the original workflow: Repertoire assessment relied on Simpson's diversity index, CDR3 size and DJ length profiles, and TRBV/TRBJ rearrangement plots. The immunodominant clone was defined as the most abundant DNA sequence in deep sequencing data. CDR3 amino acid sequences were screened for sharing across subjects and were compared with published repertoires and the VDJdb database. TCRdb itself trimmed the public reads at Q25 with fastp, ran MiXCR and retained productive beta chains. Each entry is one CDR3 protein sequence, shown with its most common DNA and genes. These V and J calls are TCRdb output, not the study's own analysis. The sample table holds approximately 130,000 distinct CDR3 sequences, of which 55% to 60% were seen once. In total, the top ten clones hold roughly 28% of the sample.

The paper as a whole reports these results and caveats: Patients and healthy controls showed no significant difference in CD8+ Simpson's diversity (P=0.060). Around 30 CD8+ CDR3 sequences were shared between patients and controls but appeared highly expressed in patients and within their immunodominant clones.

The rearranged segments are TRBV7-9 and TRBJ2-3; TRBD1 aligns with 9 central bases. Sample: sorted CD4+, CD8+, or CD8+CD57+ T cells (not recorded which) from PBMCs. The sequence was obtained from a human donor with aplastic anemia. The CDR3 corresponds to CASSFTGTGRIDEQYF. The sequenced DNA is TGTGCCAGCAGCTTCACCGGGACAGGGCGGATTGATGAGCAGTATTTT.